This TCR beta chain comes out of a study of blood T cell repertoires in COVID-19. Method: immunoSEQ multiplex PCR; TCRdb's copy keeps in-frame clones and lacks some. Of 350,000 to 500,000 clones in the sample, approximately 90% were seen once. Trimming took 4 bases from V and 3 from J; bases not matched to a gene: 3. Per the germline V gene, CDR1 is SGHNT and CDR2 is YYREEE (reference sequence). The CDR3 loop spans 14 amino acids. The sequencing input was peripheral blood. This sequence joins TRBV5-4 and TRBJ1-1; 10 nucleotides line up with TRBD1. This TCR derives from a young man with COVID-19, enrolled during active disease. CDR3 DNA: TGTGCCAGCAGCGGGACAGGGGATCACACTGAAGCTTTCTTT. It specifies CASSGTGDHTEAFF.